A single sample gave rise to the 30 T cell receptor beta chains below, sequenced in a study of cytotoxic CD8 clonotypes in ibrutinib-treated CLL. The data were produced by immunoSEQ multiplex PCR, yet TCRdb's version contains in-frame clones alone and is incomplete. The sample carries about 140,000 clones, about 72% recorded once. The sample was PBMCs, taken after 12 months of ibrutinib treatment. The source is a human donor with chronic lymphocytic leukemia.

The CDR3 loop is CASSPLGGYSGANVLTF. The DNA of the CDR3 is TGCGCCAGCAGCCCCTTAGGGGGGTACTCTGGGGCCAACGTCCTGACTTTC. The rearrangement uses TRBV5-1 and TRBJ2-6; D is tentatively TRBD1 or TRBD2 (6 bases each). The germline CDR1 and CDR2 sequences are SGHRS and YFSETQ. V was pared by 4 bases and J by 0 bases, with 14 bases between. There are 17 residues in the CDR3. The full variable domain, completed using reference TRBV5-1 and TRBJ2-6, is KAGVTQTPRYLIKTRGQQVTLSCSPISGHRSVSWYQQTPGQGLQFLFEYFSETQRNKGNFPGRFSGRQFSNSRSEMNVSTLELGDSALYLCASSPLGGYSGANVLTFGAGSRLTVL.

The rearrangement uses TRBV7-9 and TRBJ2-7; TRBD2 is a possible D gene (5 bases). Trimming took 2 bases from V and 6 from J, leaving 11 bases between them. Germline lookup yields CDR1 SEHNR and CDR2 FQNEAQ (reference sequence). The CDR3 spans 13 residues. The CDR3 bases are TGTGCCAGCAGCTTACCAGGACGGGGCGAGCAGTACTTC. Translating gives CASSLPGRGEQYF.

This clone was seen a few times. This chain connects TRBV28 to TRBJ1-1; D is undetermined. Trimming cost V 2 bases and J 5 bases, with 15 bases left between them. The CDR3 consists of 15 residues. Germline V CDR1 and CDR2: MDHEN, SYDVKM. The CDR3 protein is CASSLHRTRTTEAFF. The DNA for the CDR3 is TGTGCCAGCAGTTTACACCGGACGCGGACGACTGAAGCTTTCTTT. The full variable domain, with the rest looked up from reference TRBV28 and TRBJ1-1, is DVKVTQSSRYLVKRTGEKVFLECVQDMDHENMFWYRQDPGLGLRLIYFSYDVKMKEKGDIPEGYSVSREKKERFSLILESASTNQTSMYLCASSLHRTRTTEAFFGQGTRLTVV.

The chain combines TRBV7-9 with TRBJ1-3; no reliable D call. The germline V and J ends were trimmed by 3 bases and 0 bases, with 9 bases remaining between them. The CDR3 covers 15 residues. CDR1 is SEHNR and CDR2 is FQNEAQ in the germline V gene (reference sequence). The chain's CDR3 is CASSFGQSSGNTIYF. As DNA, the CDR3 is TGTGCCAGCAGCTTCGGGCAGAGCTCTGGAAACACCATATATTTT.

V is TRBV12-5 and J is TRBJ2-6, with D possibly matching TRBD1 (6 bases). Germline CDR1 is LGHNT and CDR2 is FRNRAP. There are 19 residues in the CDR3. With 3 bases removed from V and 0 bases from J, the gap between germline ends came to 18 bases. The CDR3 is CASGFSAEGHSSGANVLTF. CDR3 DNA: TGTGCTAGTGGTTTCTCGGCCGAGGGACATAGCTCTGGGGCCAACGTCCTGACTTTC.

The V and J genes are TRBV4-2 and TRBJ1-4; D unresolved. Germline CDR1 and CDR2: LGHNA and YNFKEQ. Trimming stripped 0 bases from V and 0 bases from J, with 8 bases between. CDR3 length equals 16 residues. CDR3 in amino acids: CASSQETGSTNEKLFF. In DNA form, the CDR3 reads TGTGCCAGCAGCCAAGAGACGGGATCAACTAATGAAAAACTGTTTTTT.

This clone appeared a few times. The chain uses TRBV27 and TRBJ2-2; no clear D. V was trimmed by 6 bases and J by 3 bases, leaving 17 bases between them. CDR1 and CDR2 from the germline V gene are MNHEY and SMNVEV (reference sequence). The CDR3 has 16 residues. As DNA, the CDR3 is TGTGCCAGCAGCCCCCTCCGGACGCCATACACCGGGGAGCTGTTTTTT. Translating it yields CASSPLRTPYTGELFF.

The V gene is TRBV7-9, the J gene TRBJ2-1; TRBD2 matches 10 bases. This CDR3 has 15 amino acids. With V trimmed by 2 bases and J by 3 bases, 1 base remained unmatched. Germline-derived CDR1 and CDR2 are SEHNR and FQNEAQ (reference sequence). Here the CDR3 reads CASSLPSGGYNEQFF. CDR3 nucleotide sequence: TGTGCCAGCAGCTTACCTAGCGGGGGCTACAATGAGCAGTTCTTC.

In this sample, this clone turned up many times. The chain employs TRBV4-2 and TRBJ2-1; TRBD2 aligns across 12 bases. Germline trimming cut 4 bases from V and 1 base from J; bases unmatched to any gene: 17. CDR3 length: 21 residues. CDR1 is LGHNA and CDR2 is YNFKEQ in the germline V gene. The CDR3 reads CASSPGGGDRTSGASYNEQFF. CDR3 sequence (DNA): TGTGCCAGCAGCCCCGGAGGAGGAGACCGGACTAGCGGGGCGTCCTACAATGAGCAGTTCTTC.

The rearrangement links TRBV7-2 to TRBJ2-1, with TRBD2 matching 13 bases. The J segment lost 2 bases and the V segment lost 4 bases, leaving 5 bases of the junction unmatched. Germline V lookup: CDR1 SGHTA, CDR2 FQGNSA. The CDR3 loop spans 17 amino acids. The CDR3 region has the DNA TGTGCCAGCAGCTCCCCGGGACTAGCGGGACCCTACAATGAGCAGTTCTTC. Translated: CASSSPGLAGPYNEQFF.

This clone was seen a handful of times. The gene calls are TRBV28 and TRBJ1-1, with no clear D. The CDR3 is 10 amino acids. Germline V gene lookup returns CDR1 MDHEN and CDR2 SYDVKM. Trimming removed 6 bases from V and 10 bases from J, with 9 bases in between. Here the CDR3 DNA reads TGTGCCAGCAGAAGAAGAGGAGCTTTCTTT. Encoded protein: CASRRRGAFF.

The V and J genes are TRBV6-6 and TRBJ1-5; unclear D gene. This CDR3 is 14 amino acids long. The germline V and J ends were trimmed by 5 bases and 4 bases, with 12 bases remaining between them. CDR1 and CDR2 from the germline V gene are MNHNY and SVGAGI (reference sequence). The CDR3 loop reads CASSDKQINQPQHF. Written as DNA, the CDR3 is TGTGCCAGCAGTGACAAACAGATTAATCAGCCCCAGCATTTT.

The J gene is TRBJ2-7, the V gene TRBV12-5; maybe TRBD2 (6 bases). Germline V CDR1 and CDR2: LGHNT, FRNRAP. Trimming left V 6 bases short and J 1 base short, with 13 bases between. CDR3 length equals 14 residues. The CDR3 reads CASGFLAGSYEQYF. The CDR3 nucleotides read TGTGCTAGTGGGTTCCTCGCGGGGTCCTACGAGCAGTACTTC.

This clone has just one count. The chain recombines TRBV30 with TRBJ2-7; the D call may be TRBD1 or TRBD2 (5 bases each). The germline V and J ends were trimmed by 0 bases and 7 bases, with 13 bases remaining between them. Germline CDR1 and CDR2: GTSNPN and SVGIG (reference sequence). The CDR3 sequence is 13 residues long. This CDR3 is CAWSVRGPQEQYF. The CDR3 nucleotides are TGTGCCTGGAGTGTACGGGGCCCGCAAGAGCAGTACTTC.

This chain links TRBV10-3 with TRBJ1-5, with D possibly TRBD1 on 6 matching bases. V lost 3 bases, J lost 6 bases, and 12 bases lay in between. There are 14 residues in the CDR3. Germline CDR1 reads ENHRY; CDR2 reads SYGVKD. CDR3 protein: CAISEGQIGQPQHF. The DNA of the CDR3 is TGTGCCATCAGTGAAGGACAGATAGGTCAGCCCCAGCATTTT.

This chain connects TRBV7-9 to TRBJ2-3; D uncertain. CDR1 is SEHNR, CDR2 FQNEAQ, per germline (reference sequence). V shed 3 bases and J shed 6 bases, with 13 bases lying between them. CDR3 length: 14 residues. The CDR3 sequence is CASSFGHGGDTQYF. DNA for the CDR3: TGTGCCAGCAGCTTTGGTCACGGTGGGGATACGCAGTATTTT.

The V gene is TRBV5-6, the J gene TRBJ1-3; no clear D gene. This CDR3 contains 15 residues. Looked up from germline, CDR1 is SGHDT and CDR2 is YYEEEE. Trimming took off 0 bases at V and 0 bases at J, with 7 bases between the two ends. CDR3 protein: CASSLGLHSGNTIYF. As DNA, the CDR3 is TGTGCCAGCAGCTTGGGACTCCACTCTGGAAACACCATATATTTT.

This clone was detected once. The chain is built from TRBV7-1 and TRBJ2-3, with D perhaps matching TRBD1 (6 bases). TRBV7-1 is placed among ORFs of uncertain function. The CDR3 extends over 16 amino acids. Trimming took 4 bases from V and 6 from J, leaving 20 bases between them. The CDR3, as DNA: TGTGCCAGCAGCTTAGGACAGATCCTCTTTTGGGATACGCAGTATTTT. It translates to CASSLGQILFWDTQYF.

V is TRBV9 and J is TRBJ1-3; D remains unclear. Deletions cut 0 bases from V and 4 bases from J, with 8 bases between. This CDR3 has 14 amino acids. Per the germline V gene, CDR1 is SGDLS and CDR2 is YYNGEE. The CDR3 protein is CASSVEGHGNTIYF. DNA of the CDR3: TGTGCCAGCAGCGTAGAAGGGCACGGAAACACCATATATTTT.

CDR3 sequence reads: CASRDDRRTIYF. The DNA for the CDR3 is TGTGCCAGCAGGGACGACCGCCGCACCATATATTTT. The genes are TRBV2 and TRBJ1-3, with D hard to call. CDR1 and CDR2 from the germline V gene are SNHLY and FYNNEI. The germline V and J ends were trimmed by 6 bases and 9 bases, with 12 bases remaining between them. This CDR3 has 12 amino acids.

This clone was recorded once. This sequence joins TRBV11-2 and TRBJ2-2; D gene unclear. The V end was cut by 5 bases, the J end by 6 bases, with 10 bases between. Germline loops: CDR1 SGHAT, CDR2 FQNNGV. CDR3 size: 13 residues. CDR3 coding DNA: TGTGCCAGCAGCCCACTTAGCTCCGGGGAGCTGTTTTTT. As protein: CASSPLSSGELFF.

V and J are TRBV28 and TRBJ1-2; D is undetermined. Germline assignment: CDR1 MDHEN and CDR2 SYDVKM. This CDR3 is 14 amino acids long. The germline V and J ends were trimmed by 2 bases and 3 bases, with 10 bases remaining between them. CDR3 in DNA: TGTGCCAGCAGTTTAGACCCCCTAGACTATGGCTACACCTTC. Amino acid sequence: CASSLDPLDYGYTF.

The chain links TRBV15 to TRBJ2-1, with TRBD2 matching 11 bases. The CDR3 contains 15 residues. Trimming at V came to 6 bases and at J to 6 bases, leaving 7 bases not matched to a gene. Germline V gene sequence: CDR1 LNHNV, CDR2 YYDKDF (reference sequence). The CDR3 sequence: CATRNGLAGSNEQFF. CDR3 in DNA: TGTGCCACCAGGAATGGACTAGCGGGTTCCAATGAGCAGTTCTTC.

The genes are TRBV5-1 and TRBJ2-7; 9 positions agree with TRBD1. The CDR3 runs 16 residues. The V gene's germline CDR1 is SGHRS and CDR2 YFSETQ. Trimming cost V 0 bases and J 5 bases; bases outside gene matches: 9. CDR3 bases: TGCGCCAGCAGCTTGGGGGTCGGACAGGGGATCCACGAGCAGTACTTC. This codes for CASSLGVGQGIHEQYF.

This chain links TRBV11-2 with TRBJ1-6; unclear D gene. Germline V gives CDR1 SGHAT, CDR2 FQNNGV. The V end was cut by 0 bases, the J end by 9 bases, with 6 bases between. The CDR3 length is 13 residues. The DNA of the CDR3 is TGTGCCAGCAGCTTAGATCTAAGTTCACCCCTCCACTTT. It is translated as CASSLDLSSPLHF.

V gene TRBV5-1 combines with J gene TRBJ2-5; maybe TRBD1 (5 bases). Looked up from germline, CDR1 is SGHRS and CDR2 is YFSETQ. V lost 3 bases, J lost 1 base, and 13 bases lay in between. This CDR3 has 15 residues. The DNA of the CDR3 is TGCGCCAGCAGCTCGGTGGGGCTCTTCCAAGAGACCCAGTACTTC. Encoded protein: CASSSVGLFQETQYF.

The chain uses TRBV7-6 and TRBJ1-2; D is uncertain. The germline CDR1 and CDR2 sequences are SGHVS and FNYEAQ. CDR3 size: 12 residues. V lost 2 bases to trimming and J lost 9 bases, with 10 bases between them. The DNA for the CDR3 is TGTGCCAGCAGCTTAACGGATAGTAGCTACACCTTC. Amino acid sequence: CASSLTDSSYTF.

The chain couples TRBV5-1 to TRBJ1-1, with 9 bases matching TRBD1. Germline V gene lookup returns CDR1 SGHRS and CDR2 YFSETQ. Unmatched junction bases numbered 4, after V lost 6 bases and J lost 1 base. The CDR3 loop spans 14 amino acids. The CDR3 DNA follows: TGCGCCAGCATGAGGACAGGGGAGAACACTGAAGCTTTCTTT. Residues: CASMRTGENTEAFF.

This clone has only a few counts. The chain uses TRBV6-5 and TRBJ1-4, with TRBD1 as a possible D gene (6 bases). The length of the CDR3 is 15 residues. Trimming removed 6 bases at V and 0 bases at J, with 11 bases between. Germline CDR1 reads MNHEY; CDR2 reads SVGAGI. The CDR3 bases are TGTGCCAGCAGCTTACAGGGCACAACTAATGAAAAACTGTTTTTT. Translated, it gives CASSLQGTTNEKLFF.

This clone was seen a handful of times. This rearrangement joins TRBV15 to TRBJ2-3; D gene ambiguous. This CDR3 comprises 12 residues. Germline CDR1 LNHNV, CDR2 YYDKDF (reference sequence). V was cut by 0 bases and J by 6 bases, with 4 bases left in between. The CDR3 DNA is TGTGCCACCAGCAGAGATCGGGATACGCAGTATTTT. Translated, it gives CATSRDRDTQYF.